This T cell receptor beta chain was sequenced for a study of cytomegalovirus exposure and HLA in healthy donors. V trimming: 3 bases; J trimming: 7 bases; junction bases outside the gene matches: 6. The CDR3 runs to 14 residues. Germline V gene lookup returns CDR1 ENHRY and CDR2 SYGVKD. Points on this clone: The target antigen is unknown.

With 60 Vbeta and 13 Jbeta primers, the PCR was carried out. Profiled with immunoSEQ multiplex PCR; TCRdb holds only in-frame clones, not every one. In total, the table holds 50,000 to 55,000 clones. The study's findings and limits: After further analysis at a later stage, roughly 15,000 TCR beta sequences were associated with HLA alleles at 0.05 false discovery rate.

Source material: PBMCs. The chain links TRBV10-3 to TRBJ1-5; TRBD1 aligns across 7 bases. This TCR was sampled from a woman between 55 and 75 years old in good health and CMV-seropositive. The CDR3 spells CAISEGRGRQPQHF. CDR3 DNA: TGTGCCATCAGTGAAGGCAGGGGGAGACAGCCCCAGCATTTT.